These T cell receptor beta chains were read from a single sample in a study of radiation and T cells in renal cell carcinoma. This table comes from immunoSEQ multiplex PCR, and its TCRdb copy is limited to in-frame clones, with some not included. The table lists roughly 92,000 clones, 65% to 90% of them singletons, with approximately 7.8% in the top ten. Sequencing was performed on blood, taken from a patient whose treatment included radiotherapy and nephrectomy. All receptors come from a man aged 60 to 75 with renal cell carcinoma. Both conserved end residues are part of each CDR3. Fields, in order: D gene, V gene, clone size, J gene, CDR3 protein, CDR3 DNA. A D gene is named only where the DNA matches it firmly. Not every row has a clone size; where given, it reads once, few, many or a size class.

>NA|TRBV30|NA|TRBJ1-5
CAWSVTKLNQPQHF
TGTGCCTGGAGTGTTACGAAACTTAATCAGCCCCAGCATTTT
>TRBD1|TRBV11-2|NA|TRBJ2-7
CASSSPDRTYEQYF
TGTGCCAGCAGCTCTCCGGACAGGACCTACGAGCAGTACTTC
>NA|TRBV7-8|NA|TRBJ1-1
CASRQDRRNTEAFF
TGTGCCAGCAGGCAAGACCGGAGGAACACTGAAGCTTTCTTT
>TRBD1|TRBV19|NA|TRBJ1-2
CASSSGQGTSYTF
TGTGCCAGTAGCTCGGGACAGGGGACGAGCTACACCTTC
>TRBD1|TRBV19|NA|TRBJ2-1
CASSSPRGQDTYNEQFF
TGTGCCAGTAGTTCTCCCCGGGGACAGGATACCTACAATGAGCAGTTCTTC
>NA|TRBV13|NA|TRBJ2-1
CATPADGVSYNEQFF
TGTGCCACCCCGGCGGACGGAGTCTCCTACAATGAGCAGTTCTTC
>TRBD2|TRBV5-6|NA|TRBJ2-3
CASSSLFKRGFTDTQYF
TGTGCCAGCAGCTCTCTGTTTAAGCGGGGATTCACAGATACGCAGTATTTT
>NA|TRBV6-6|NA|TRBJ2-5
CASSFPGVQETQYF
TGTGCCAGCAGTTTCCCAGGGGTCCAAGAGACCCAGTACTTC
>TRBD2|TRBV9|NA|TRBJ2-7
CASSFQAGVPYEQYF
TGTGCCAGCAGTTTTCAAGCGGGAGTACCCTACGAGCAGTACTTC
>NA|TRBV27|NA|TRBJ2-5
CASSSYLKETQYF
TGTGCCAGCAGTTCATACCTGAAAGAGACCCAGTACTTC
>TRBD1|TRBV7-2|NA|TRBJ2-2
CASSRGDRGPTGELFF
TGTGCCAGCAGCCGGGGGGACAGGGGGCCCACCGGGGAGCTGTTTTTT
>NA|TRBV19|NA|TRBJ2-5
CASSMNSQETQYF
TGTGCCAGTAGTATGAACAGCCAAGAGACCCAGTACTTC
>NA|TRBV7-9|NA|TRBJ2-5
CASSLTGGGRETQYF
TGTGCCAGCAGCCTCACAGGGGGGGGACGAGAGACCCAGTACTTC
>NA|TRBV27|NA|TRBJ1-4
CASSLRGNEKLFF
TGTGCCAGCAGTTTAAGAGGGAATGAAAAACTGTTTTTT
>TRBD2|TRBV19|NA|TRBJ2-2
CASSIREAGYGELFF
TGTGCCAGTAGTATACGGGAGGCAGGATACGGGGAGCTGTTTTTT
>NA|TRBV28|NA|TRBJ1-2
CATLDLDTYYGYTF
TGTGCCACACTAGACCTCGACACCTACTATGGCTACACCTTC
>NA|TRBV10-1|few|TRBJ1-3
CASSESGPPGNTIYF
TGCGCCAGCAGTGAGTCTGGACCGCCTGGAAACACCATATATTTT
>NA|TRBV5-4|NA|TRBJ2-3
CASSLPGTDTQYF
TGTGCCAGCAGCCTTCCCGGGACAGATACGCAGTATTTT
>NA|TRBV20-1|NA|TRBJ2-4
CSAAQSTQYF
TGCAGTGCAGCCCAAAGTACCCAGTACTTC
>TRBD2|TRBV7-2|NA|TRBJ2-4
CASSPRLAGLAKNIQYF
TGTGCCAGCAGCCCCCGACTAGCGGGACTAGCCAAAAACATTCAGTACTTC
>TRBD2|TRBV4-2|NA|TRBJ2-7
CASSQEAGGRTEQYF
TGTGCCAGCAGCCAAGAGGCCGGCGGGAGAACCGAGCAGTACTTC
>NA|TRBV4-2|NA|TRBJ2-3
CASSQEVYLKSDTQYF
TGTGCCAGCAGCCAAGAGGTCTACCTCAAATCAGATACGCAGTATTTT
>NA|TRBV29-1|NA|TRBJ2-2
CSVALRQGGKNTGELFF
TGCAGCGTTGCTCTTCGACAGGGAGGGAAGAACACCGGGGAGCTGTTTTTT
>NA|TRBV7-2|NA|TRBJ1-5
CASTAGAGSNQPQHF
TGTGCCAGCACCGCCGGGGCGGGTAGCAATCAGCCCCAGCATTTT
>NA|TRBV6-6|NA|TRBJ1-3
CASSYSNLENTIYF
TGTGCCAGCAGTTACTCGAATTTGGAAAACACCATATATTTT
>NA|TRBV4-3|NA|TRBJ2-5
CASSRDLMGETQYF
TGCGCCAGCAGCAGGGACCTCATGGGGGAGACCCAGTACTTC
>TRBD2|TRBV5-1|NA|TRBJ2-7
CASSLQRDSYEQYF
TGCGCCAGCAGCTTGCAGCGGGACTCCTACGAGCAGTACTTC
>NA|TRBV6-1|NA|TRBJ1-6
CASSTAGGDSPLHF
TGTGCCAGCAGTACAGCCGGGGGGGATTCACCCCTCCACTTT
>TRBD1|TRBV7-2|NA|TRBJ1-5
CASTMTGGNQPQHF
TGTGCCAGCACCATGACAGGGGGCAATCAGCCCCAGCATTTT
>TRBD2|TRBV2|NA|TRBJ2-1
CASRGGTSGANEQFF
TGTGCCAGCAGGGGCGGGACTAGCGGGGCCAATGAGCAGTTCTTC
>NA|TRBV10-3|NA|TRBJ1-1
CAISQRPLNTEAFF
TGTGCCATCAGCCAAAGACCCCTCAACACTGAAGCTTTCTTT
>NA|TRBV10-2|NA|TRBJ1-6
CASSEANNSPLHF
TGCGCCAGCAGTGAAGCCAATAATTCACCCCTCCACTTT
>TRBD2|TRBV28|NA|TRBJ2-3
CASSPSGIFTDTQYF
TGTGCCAGCAGCCCTAGCGGGATTTTCACAGATACGCAGTATTTT
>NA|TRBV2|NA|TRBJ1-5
CASRGEYSNQPQHF
TGTGCCAGCAGGGGTGAATATAGCAATCAGCCCCAGCATTTT
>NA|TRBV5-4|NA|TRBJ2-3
CASSLHPRRRKEADTQYF
TGTGCCAGCAGCTTACATCCGAGGCGGAGGAAGGAGGCAGATACGCAGTATTTT
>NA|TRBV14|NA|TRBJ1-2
CASSQEGVPYGYTF
TGTGCCAGCAGCCAAGAAGGTGTCCCCTATGGCTACACCTTC
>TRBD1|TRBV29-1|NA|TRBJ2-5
CSAQQGAVETQYF
TGCAGCGCCCAACAGGGGGCGGTGGAGACCCAGTACTTC
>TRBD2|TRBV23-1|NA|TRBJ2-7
CASSRAGEAYEQYF
TGCGCCAGCAGTCGGGCGGGAGAAGCCTACGAGCAGTACTTC
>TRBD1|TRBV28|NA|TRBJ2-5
CASTLGQAVGTQYF
TGTGCCAGCACCCTCGGACAGGCCGTAGGGACCCAGTACTTC
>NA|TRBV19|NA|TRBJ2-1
CASSIDRGAYNEQFF
TGTGCCAGTAGTATAGACAGGGGCGCCTACAATGAGCAGTTCTTC
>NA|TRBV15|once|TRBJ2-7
CATSSGGTTYEQYF
TGTGCCACCAGCAGTGGGGGGACCACCTACGAGCAGTACTTC
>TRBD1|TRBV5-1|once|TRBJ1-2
CASSLKGTESYRGYTF
TGCGCCAGCAGCTTGAAGGGGACAGAATCCTATAGAGGCTACACCTTC